This is a list of T cell receptor beta chains from one sample in a study of T cell responses to AZD1222 COVID-19 vaccine. Produced via immunoSEQ multiplex PCR; TCRdb's table is partial and in-frame only. In the table there are more than 100,000 clones, less than 90% of which are singletons. Material: peripheral blood, obtained on day 0 of AZD1222 vaccination. The receptors originated from an adult in good health. CDR3s include the opening cysteine and the closing phenylalanine or tryptophan. D genes are given only for firm matches. Clone size is shown for a subset of rows, as once, few, many or a class of expanded clone.

clone size	V gene	J gene	D gene	CDR3 protein	CDR3 DNA
-	TRBV9	TRBJ2-1	TRBD2	CASGTSGTGNEQFF	TGTGCCAGCGGGACTAGCGGGACAGGTAATGAGCAGTTCTTC
-	TRBV5-4	TRBJ2-3	-	CASSLSGSTDTQYF	TGTGCCAGCAGCTTGAGCGGGAGCACAGATACGCAGTATTTT
once	TRBV6-5	TRBJ2-7	-	CASSYGPPSYEQYF	TGTGCCAGCAGTTATGGGCCACCCTCCTACGAGCAGTACTTC
-	TRBV19	TRBJ2-2	-	CASSIVGLAGELFF	TGTGCCAGTAGTATAGTAGGGTTAGCCGGGGAGCTGTTTTTT
-	TRBV6-1	TRBJ2-7	-	CASSERQTYEQYF	TGTGCCAGCAGTGAACGACAAACCTACGAGCAGTACTTC
-	TRBV30	TRBJ2-3	TRBD1	CAWGQGSTDTQYF	TGTGCCTGGGGACAGGGGAGCACAGATACGCAGTATTTT
-	TRBV29-1	TRBJ2-1	-	CSVERQGYNEQFF	TGCAGCGTTGAAAGGCAGGGGTACAATGAGCAGTTCTTC
-	TRBV10-1	TRBJ2-1	-	CASSEGSRSYNEQFF	TGCGCCAGCAGTGAAGGGTCGCGCTCCTACAATGAGCAGTTCTTC
-	TRBV23-1	TRBJ2-7	-	CASSQFGAGPTYEQYF	TGCGCCAGCAGTCAATTTGGGGCAGGACCCACCTACGAGCAGTACTTC
-	TRBV7-2	TRBJ1-2	-	CASSLWGGHGYTF	TGTGCCAGCAGCTTATGGGGGGGACACGGATACACCTTC
-	TRBV10-2	TRBJ2-1	TRBD2	CASSERLAGLSYNEQFF	TGCGCCAGCAGTGAAAGACTAGCGGGCCTCTCCTACAATGAGCAGTTCTTC
-	TRBV2	TRBJ1-4	-	CASSQTQTNEKLFF	TGTGCCAGCAGCCAGACACAGACTAATGAAAAACTGTTTTTT
-	TRBV25-1	TRBJ1-1	-	CASSEFLDSNTEAFF	TGTGCCAGCAGTGAATTCCTGGACAGTAACACTGAAGCTTTCTTT
-	TRBV6-6	TRBJ1-6	-	CASKYLGVINSPLHF	TGTGCCAGCAAATATTTAGGGGTCATCAATTCACCCCTCCACTTT
-	TRBV6-5	TRBJ2-7	TRBD1	CASSYQGQGIYEQYF	TGTGCCAGCAGTTACCAGGGACAGGGGATCTACGAGCAGTACTTC
-	TRBV7-9	TRBJ2-2	TRBD1	CASSRQGARTGELFF	TGTGCCAGCAGTCGACAGGGGGCGCGCACCGGGGAGCTGTTTTTT
-	TRBV7-3	TRBJ2-1	-	CASSSPGHLISPSDEQFF	TGTGCCAGCAGCTCTCCGGGACACCTTATATCCCCCAGTGATGAGCAGTTCTTC
few	TRBV6-5	TRBJ1-2	TRBD1	CASSYSSGGIYGYTF	TGTGCCAGCAGTTACTCGTCAGGGGGCATCTATGGCTACACCTTC
few	TRBV18	TRBJ2-5	-	CASSQRQTQETQYF	TGTGCCAGCTCACAACGACAGACCCAAGAGACCCAGTACTTC
-	TRBV2	TRBJ2-1	TRBD2	CASSLAGVQDEQFF	TGTGCCAGCAGTCTAGCGGGAGTCCAAGATGAGCAGTTCTTC
-	TRBV9	TRBJ2-7	-	CASSAAGTYEQYF	TGTGCCAGCAGCGCTGCCGGAACCTACGAGCAGTACTTC
-	TRBV12-3/TRBV12-4	TRBJ2-5	-	CASRSQGQETQYF	TGTGCCAGCAGATCACAGGGCCAAGAGACCCAGTACTTC
-	TRBV5-1	TRBJ1-1	-	CASSFLVSNTEAFF	TGCGCCAGCAGCTTTCTGGTCTCGAACACTGAAGCTTTCTTT
-	TRBV12-3/TRBV12-4	TRBJ2-7	-	CASSGVSYEQYF	TGTGCCAGCAGCGGGGTCTCCTACGAGCAGTACTTC
-	TRBV3-1/TRBV3-2	TRBJ2-7	-	CASSQDTNPYEQYF	TGTGCCAGCAGCCAAGATACGAACCCCTACGAGCAGTACTTC
-	TRBV29-1	TRBJ1-1	-	CIAGAQTEAFF	TGCATCGCGGGGGCCCAGACTGAAGCTTTCTTT
-	TRBV7-2	TRBJ2-2	-	CASSFRVDSISGELFF	TGTGCCAGCAGCTTTCGGGTGGATAGCATTTCGGGGGAGCTGTTTTTT